The clone carrying this TCR beta chain was recorded a few times. Antigen specificity is unknown. The data stem from a study of post-analysis software for immune sequencing data. Across the study: Recorded subtypes: relapsing-remitting, secondary progressive, progressive-relapsing; some patients unannotated. Study-wide findings and caveats: F-measure co-clustering was strong for batch-matched samples. TRBV segments more frequent in patients than in controls numbered five and included TRBV5-6, TRBV5-1 and TRBV20-1.

This CDR3 region has 14 residues. From germline, CDR1 is ENHRY and CDR2 SYGVKD. Trimming shortened V by 3 bases and J by 4 bases, and 12 bases separated the two germline ends. Included in the TCR beta cDNA libraries were unique molecular identifiers. TCRdb recomputed calls from the PCR reads with MiXCR, one row per CDR3 protein. Here the sample spans approximately 570,000 distinct CDR3 sequences, 40% to 50% being singletons. The genes are TRBV10-3 and TRBJ1-2, with D perhaps matching TRBD1 (6 bases). The receptor's source is a girl between 5 and 17 years old with multiple sclerosis. The sequencing input was blood. CDR3 in amino acids: CAISEGGTFYGYTF. The CDR3 DNA follows: TGTGCCATCAGTGAAGGGGGGACTTTCTATGGCTACACCTTC.